This TCR beta chain was recorded in a study of T cell responses to AZD1222 COVID-19 vaccine. Whole-study findings and limits: Only a handful of AZD1222 recipients, six or seven in all, had baseline seropositivity. Reports indicate that nearly half of spike-specific TCRs are directed at unmutated variant regions. Donors were mostly white British, more females; clonal diversity possibly underestimated. Repertoires were sampled only after the peak T cell response.

For this clone: Its antigen is not known.

Assay: immunoSEQ multiplex PCR; the TCRdb copy retains only in-frame clones and omits some. The table lists roughly 110,000 clones, around nine tenths of them singletons. Germline V gene data show CDR1 as SQVTM and CDR2 as ANQGSEA. The CDR3 runs 14 residues. The V end lost 7 bases, the J end lost 3 bases, and 19 bases lay between the germline ends. The sequenced sample was peripheral blood, obtained on day 0 of AZD1222 vaccination. The receptor was isolated from an adult in good health. The rearrangement uses TRBV29-1 and TRBJ2-7, with D perhaps matching TRBD1 (9 bases). The CDR3 here is CSAGGGQGDYEQYF. CDR3 sequence (DNA): TGCAGCGCCGGGGGGGGACAGGGAGACTACGAGCAGTACTTC.